This T cell receptor beta chain was identified during a study of immune evolution from preneoplasia to lung adenocarcinoma. Germline V gene lookup returns CDR1 MNHNS and CDR2 SASEGT. The CDR3 covers 13 residues. V was cut by 4 bases and J by 6 bases, with 13 bases left in between. The assay was immunoSEQ multiplex PCR, and TCRdb's table has in-frame clones only and misses some. This repertoire shows fewer than 2,000 clones, 65% to 85% found once; its top ten account for approximately 8%. The receptor comes from a donor at least 70 years old with lung adenocarcinoma. The sequenced sample consisted of FFPE tissue from an adenomatous hyperplasia lung lesion. As for subset: atypical adenomatous hyperplasia (AAH), lung preneoplasia. J is TRBJ2-7 and V is TRBV6-1; D may be TRBD2 (6 bases). The CDR3 DNA reads TGTGCCAGCAGTGCGCAGGGACTCCTCGAGCAGTACTTC. It translates to CASSAQGLLEQYF.